Listed below are T cell receptor beta chains from one sample, sequenced in a study of T cells expressing NK-cell markers. TCRdb reprocessed the 5' RACE reads and reports one entry per CDR3 protein, with no DNA. In all, the sample yields 250,000 or so distinct CDR3 sequences. The sequencing sample was made of blood T cells: a sorted CD56 or NKG2C T cell subset, CD4+ or CD8+ T cells, or bulk PBMC T cells (not recorded which). The receptors stem from a woman aged 18-70 years in good health. The CDR3 runs from the conserved cysteine through the conserved F or W.

V	J	CDR3
TRBV9	TRBJ2-3	CASSVQGGTDTQYF
TRBV19	TRBJ2-5	CASSIVTHRSRETQYF
TRBV4-2	TRBJ2-5	CASSQDPGQETQYF
TRBV5-6	TRBJ2-2	CASRTGFTGELFF
TRBV20-1	TRBJ1-1	CSARDGRTENEAFF
TRBV10-3	TRBJ2-5	CAISPGTVQETQYF
TRBV5-1	TRBJ2-1	CASSREAGYNNEQFF
TRBV20-1	TRBJ2-3	CSAPTGGAGTDTQYF
TRBV6-5	TRBJ2-7	CASSYIPTDEEQYF
TRBV11-1	TRBJ2-5	CASSLLREKGETQYF
TRBV5-1	TRBJ2-3	CASSLGTDRRRHTQYF
TRBV18	TRBJ2-1	CASSPGLERVDEQFF
TRBV5-1	TRBJ2-1	CASSPGTGANEQFF
TRBV5-4	TRBJ2-3	CASSAGAPGYTQYF
TRBV29-1	TRBJ2-1	CSAKSGVQAYNEQFF
TRBV9	TRBJ2-1	CASSPREVGYNEQFF
TRBV30	TRBJ2-5	CAWSVWTAYQETQYF
TRBV4-2	TRBJ2-7	CASSQGSLAGDGDEQYF
TRBV20-1	TRBJ1-4	CSAPDRGQGEKLFF
TRBV29-1	TRBJ1-1	CSVDGQGLPEAFF
TRBV9	TRBJ1-2	CASSASGYGYGYTF
TRBV6-6	TRBJ2-5	CASRIAGETQYF
TRBV7-3	TRBJ2-2	CASSRGQVNTGELFF
TRBV10-3	TRBJ1-1	CAISEVRVGAFF